The 10 T cell receptor beta chains below come from one sample, sequenced in a study of response to subunit inactivated influenza vaccine. TCRdb re-called the RT-PCR reads with MiXCR, one entry per CDR3 protein. The sample records 860,000 or so distinct CDR3 sequences, 21% being singletons. The sequenced sample was PBMCs from blood, obtained 4 to 6 days after vaccination. The receptors come from a man aged 45-65 years who received an inactivated influenza vaccine.

The chain carries TRBV5-1 and TRBJ1-2; the D is unclear. The germline CDR1 and CDR2 sequences are SGHRS and YFSETQ. Trimming pared 0 bases from V and 8 bases from J, leaving 11 bases between. The CDR3 extends over 13 amino acids. CDR3 amino acids: CASSLDPSKGYTF. In DNA form, the CDR3 reads TGCGCCAGCAGCTTGGATCCCAGTAAGGGCTACACCTTC.

Many counts were recorded for this clonotype. This chain joins TRBV5-1 and TRBJ2-7; 8 nucleotides align to TRBD1. V gave up 0 bases and J gave up 3 bases; unmatched junction bases: 8. The CDR3 has 16 residues. Germline lookup yields CDR1 SGHRS and CDR2 YFSETQ. The CDR3 region is CASSLALSDRVYEQYF. The CDR3 bases are TGCGCCAGCAGCTTGGCCCTGTCGGACAGGGTCTACGAGCAGTACTTC.

The chain couples TRBV7-9 to TRBJ2-3, with 9 nucleotides matching TRBD2. The V segment lost 3 bases and the J segment 6 bases; nucleotides outside the gene matches: 7. In germline, CDR1 is SEHNR, CDR2 FQNEAQ (reference sequence). The CDR3 has 15 residues. CDR3 DNA sequence: TGTGCCAGCAGCTTCAAGCGGGGGGCGTGGGATACGCAGTATTTT. Translation gives CASSFKRGAWDTQYF.

The V and J genes are TRBV5-1 and TRBJ2-5; 7 bases align to TRBD2. Germline V gene data show CDR1 as SGHRS and CDR2 as YFSETQ. V was clipped by 2 bases and J by 1 base; unmatched bases: 8. This CDR3 is 16 amino acids long. The CDR3, as DNA: TGCGCCAGCAGCTTCAGTGCTAGCGGTCCCCAAGAGACCCAGTACTTC. It specifies CASSFSASGPQETQYF.

Only a few counts were recorded for this clonotype. The chain is built from TRBV20-1 and TRBJ1-2, with 10 bases that match TRBD1. Unmatched junction bases numbered 5, after V lost 5 bases and J lost 5 bases. Looked up from germline, CDR1 is DFQATT and CDR2 is SNEGSKA (reference sequence). The CDR3 covers 13 residues. CDR3 loop: CSAGPDRGYGYTF. The CDR3 DNA reads TGCAGTGCTGGACCGGACAGGGGGTATGGCTACACCTTC.

This chain connects TRBV10-2 to TRBJ2-2; unclear D gene. Germline lookup yields CDR1 WSHSY and CDR2 SAAADI. V gave up 3 bases and J gave up 4 bases, with 12 bases separating them. The CDR3 length is 15 residues. CDR3 coding DNA: TGCGCCAGCAGTGATGGCGCATGGGCCACCGGGGAGCTGTTTTTT. It is translated as CASSDGAWATGELFF.

The chain has TRBV7-2 and TRBJ2-5; 9 nucleotides line up with TRBD2. In germline, CDR1 is SGHTA, CDR2 FQGNSA. This CDR3 has 16 amino acids. V was clipped by 0 bases and J by 5 bases; unmatched bases: 7. CDR3 DNA: TGTGCCAGCAGCTTAGCGCCGAGCGGGGGGCAGGAGACCCAGTACTTC. Protein sequence: CASSLAPSGGQETQYF.

This clonotype was counted between two and nine times. V is TRBV6-5 and J is TRBJ1-5; no firm D call. V was clipped by 0 bases and J by 0 bases, with 3 bases between them. CDR3 length: 14 residues. Germline V gene data show CDR1 as MNHEY and CDR2 as SVGAGI. CDR3 sequence: CASSYSFSNQPQHF. CDR3 DNA: TGTGCCAGCAGTTACTCTTTTAGCAATCAGCCCCAGCATTTT.

The chain links TRBV2 to TRBJ2-7, with a tentative D call TRBD2 (5 bases). There are 11 residues in the CDR3. CDR1 is SNHLY, CDR2 FYNNEI, per germline. Trimming stripped 10 bases from V and 4 bases from J, with 11 bases between. The CDR3 DNA is TGTGCCACCCTCCTAGCATACGAGCAGTACTTC. This translates into CATLLAYEQYF.

The rearrangement links TRBV28 to TRBJ2-5; 7 nucleotides line up with TRBD2. The CDR3 spans 13 residues. V was clipped by 2 bases and J by 7 bases; unmatched bases: 4. Looked up from germline, CDR1 is MDHEN and CDR2 is SYDVKM. The CDR3 loop reads CASSLAGRGTQYF. The CDR3 DNA sequence: TGTGCCAGCAGTTTAGCAGGGAGGGGGACCCAGTACTTC.